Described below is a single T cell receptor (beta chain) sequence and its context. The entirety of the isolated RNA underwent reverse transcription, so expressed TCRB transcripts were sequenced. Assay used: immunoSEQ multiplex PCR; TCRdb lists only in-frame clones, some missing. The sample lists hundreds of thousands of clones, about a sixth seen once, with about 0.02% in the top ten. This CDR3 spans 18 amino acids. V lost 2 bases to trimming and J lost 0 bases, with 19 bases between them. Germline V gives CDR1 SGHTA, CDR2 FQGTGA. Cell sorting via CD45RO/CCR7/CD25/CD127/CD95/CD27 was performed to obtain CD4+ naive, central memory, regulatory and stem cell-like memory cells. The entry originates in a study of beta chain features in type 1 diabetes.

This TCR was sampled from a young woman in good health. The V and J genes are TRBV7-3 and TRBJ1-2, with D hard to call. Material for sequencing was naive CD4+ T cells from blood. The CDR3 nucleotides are TGTGCCAGCAGCTTATCCCCCCTGGGGAGCCATGCTAACTATGGCTACACCTTC. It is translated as CASSLSPLGSHANYGYTF.